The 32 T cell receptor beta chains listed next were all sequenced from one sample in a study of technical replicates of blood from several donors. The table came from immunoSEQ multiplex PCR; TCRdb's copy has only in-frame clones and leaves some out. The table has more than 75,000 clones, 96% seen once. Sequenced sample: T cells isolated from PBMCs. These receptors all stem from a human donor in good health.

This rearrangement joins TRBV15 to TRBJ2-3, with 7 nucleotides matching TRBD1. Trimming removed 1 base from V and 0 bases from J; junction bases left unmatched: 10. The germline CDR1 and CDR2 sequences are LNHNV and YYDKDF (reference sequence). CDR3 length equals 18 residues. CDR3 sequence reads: CATSRVPGQSRSTDTQYF. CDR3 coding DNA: TGTGCCACCAGCAGAGTTCCGGGACAGTCTCGTAGCACAGATACGCAGTATTTT.

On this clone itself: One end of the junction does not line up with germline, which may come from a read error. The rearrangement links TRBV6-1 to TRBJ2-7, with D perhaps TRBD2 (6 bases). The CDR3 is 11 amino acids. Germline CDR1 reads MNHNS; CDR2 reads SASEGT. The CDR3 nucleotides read TGTGCCAGCACCGCACTTCAGGGACTGGTGTTC. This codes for CASTALQGLVF.

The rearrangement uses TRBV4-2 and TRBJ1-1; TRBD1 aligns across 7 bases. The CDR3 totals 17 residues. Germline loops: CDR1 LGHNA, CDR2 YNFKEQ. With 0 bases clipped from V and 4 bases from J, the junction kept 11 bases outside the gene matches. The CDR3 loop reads CASSQEIADRAGTEAFF. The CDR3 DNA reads TGTGCCAGCAGCCAAGAAATCGCCGACAGGGCGGGCACTGAAGCTTTCTTT.

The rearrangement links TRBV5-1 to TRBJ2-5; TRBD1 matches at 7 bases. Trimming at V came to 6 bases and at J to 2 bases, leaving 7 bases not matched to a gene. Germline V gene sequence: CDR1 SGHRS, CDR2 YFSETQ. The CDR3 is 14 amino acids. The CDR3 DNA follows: TGCGCCAGCAAAAGGACAGGAAATCAAGAGACCCAGTACTTC. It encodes CASKRTGNQETQYF.

The CDR3 nucleotides read TGTGCCAGCAGTTCCGGCAGACAGAACACCTATGGCTACACCTTC. Its translation: CASSSGRQNTYGYTF. The chain recombines TRBV6-6 with TRBJ1-2; D is possibly TRBD1 (5 bases). Germline CDR1 reads MNHNY; CDR2 reads SVGAGI (reference sequence). The CDR3 consists of 15 residues. With 4 bases removed from V and 4 bases from J, the gap between germline ends came to 16 bases.

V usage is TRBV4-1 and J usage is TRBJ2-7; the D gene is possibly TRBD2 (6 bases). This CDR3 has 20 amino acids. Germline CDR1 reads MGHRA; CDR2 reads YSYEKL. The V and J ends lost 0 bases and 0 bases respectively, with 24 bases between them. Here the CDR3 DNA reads TGCGCCAGCAGCCAAGACCCCTGGACGGAATTAGCGGCTTACTCCTACGAGCAGTACTTC. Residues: CASSQDPWTELAAYSYEQYF.

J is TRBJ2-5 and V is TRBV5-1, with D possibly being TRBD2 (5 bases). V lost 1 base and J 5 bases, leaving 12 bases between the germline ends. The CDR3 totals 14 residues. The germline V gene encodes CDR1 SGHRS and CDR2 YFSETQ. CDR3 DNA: TGCGCCAGCAGCTTGATGGGAGTAAGGGAGACCCAGTACTTC. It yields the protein CASSLMGVRETQYF.

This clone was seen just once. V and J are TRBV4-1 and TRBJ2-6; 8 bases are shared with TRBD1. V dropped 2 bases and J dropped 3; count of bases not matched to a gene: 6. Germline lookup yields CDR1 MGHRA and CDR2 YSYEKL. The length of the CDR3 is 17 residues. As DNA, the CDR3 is TGCGCCAGCAGCCAACCGGACAGGGAACTTGGGGCCAACGTCCTGACTTTC. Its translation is CASSQPDRELGANVLTF.

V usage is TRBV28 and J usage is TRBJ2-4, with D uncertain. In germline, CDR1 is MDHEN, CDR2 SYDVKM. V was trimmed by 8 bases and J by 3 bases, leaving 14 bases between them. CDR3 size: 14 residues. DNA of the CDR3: TGTGCCAGCTCCCTGAGGTCTGTCAAAAACATTCAGTACTTC. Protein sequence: CASSLRSVKNIQYF.

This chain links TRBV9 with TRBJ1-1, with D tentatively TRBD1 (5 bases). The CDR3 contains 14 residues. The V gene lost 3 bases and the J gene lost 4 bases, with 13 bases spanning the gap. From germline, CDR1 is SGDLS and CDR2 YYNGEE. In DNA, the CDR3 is TGTGCCAGCAGCGGCGGGCGGGACGTCACTGAAGCTTTCTTT. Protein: CASSGGRDVTEAFF.

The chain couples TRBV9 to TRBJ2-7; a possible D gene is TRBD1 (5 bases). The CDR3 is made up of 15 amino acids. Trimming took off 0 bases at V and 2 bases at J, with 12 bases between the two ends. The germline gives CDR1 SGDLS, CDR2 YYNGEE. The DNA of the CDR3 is TGTGCCAGCAGCGTAGCTTTACAGGATCCCTACGAGCAGTACTTC. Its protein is CASSVALQDPYEQYF.

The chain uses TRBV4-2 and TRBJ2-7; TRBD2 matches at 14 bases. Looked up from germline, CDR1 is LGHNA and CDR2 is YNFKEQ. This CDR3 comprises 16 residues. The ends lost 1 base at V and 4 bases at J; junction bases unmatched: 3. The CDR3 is CASSQVGLAGEYEQYF. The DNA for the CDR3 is TGTGCCAGCAGCCAAGTGGGACTAGCGGGAGAATACGAGCAGTACTTC.

Written as DNA, the CDR3 is TGTGCCAGCAGCGTAGTAGGCGGTTCGGACACTGAAGCTTTCTTT. It translates to CASSVVGGSDTEAFF. The chain carries TRBV9 and TRBJ1-1; no definite D call. Germline CDR1 SGDLS, CDR2 YYNGEE. Trimming took 0 bases from V and 3 from J, leaving 12 bases between them. CDR3 length: 15 amino acids.

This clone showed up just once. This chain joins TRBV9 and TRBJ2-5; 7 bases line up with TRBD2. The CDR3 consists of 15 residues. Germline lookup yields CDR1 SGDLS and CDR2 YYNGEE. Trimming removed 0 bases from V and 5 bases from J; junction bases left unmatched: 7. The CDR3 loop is CASSVGAAGVETQYF. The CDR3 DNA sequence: TGTGCCAGCAGCGTAGGAGCTGCGGGAGTGGAGACCCAGTACTTC.

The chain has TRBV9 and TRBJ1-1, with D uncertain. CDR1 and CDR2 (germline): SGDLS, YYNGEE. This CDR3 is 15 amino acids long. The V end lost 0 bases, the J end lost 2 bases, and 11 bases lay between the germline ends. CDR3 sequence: CASSVVGEINTEAFF. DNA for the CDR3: TGTGCCAGCAGCGTAGTCGGAGAAATTAACACTGAAGCTTTCTTT.

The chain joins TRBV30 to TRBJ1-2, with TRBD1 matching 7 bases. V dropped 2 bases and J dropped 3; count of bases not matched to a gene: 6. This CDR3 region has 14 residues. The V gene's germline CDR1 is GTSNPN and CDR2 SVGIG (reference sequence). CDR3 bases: TGTGCCTGGAGTACAGGGGCGGATTACTATGGCTACACCTTC. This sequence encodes CAWSTGADYYGYTF.

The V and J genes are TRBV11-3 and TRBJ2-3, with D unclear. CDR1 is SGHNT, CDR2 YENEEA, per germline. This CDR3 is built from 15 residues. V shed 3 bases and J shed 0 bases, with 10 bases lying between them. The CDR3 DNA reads TGTGCCAGCAGCTTTTCCGGTGCTAGCACAGATACGCAGTATTTT. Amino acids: CASSFSGASTDTQYF.

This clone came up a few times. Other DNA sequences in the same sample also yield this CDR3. CDR3 loop: CAWNRQGNTEAFF. In DNA form, the CDR3 reads TGTGCCTGGAATCGACAGGGGAACACTGAAGCTTTCTTT. The genes are TRBV30 and TRBJ1-1; the match to TRBD1 covers 7 bases. Per germline, CDR1 GTSNPN and CDR2 SVGIG (reference sequence). This CDR3 has 13 residues. The trim removed 4 bases at V and 1 base at J, leaving 3 bases unmatched.

CDR3 sequence reads: CASSQRSGSPTGELFF. The CDR3 DNA reads TGTGCCAGCAGCCAGAGATCCGGGAGCCCCACCGGGGAGCTGTTTTTT. The rearrangement uses TRBV4-2 and TRBJ2-2, with D tentatively TRBD2 (6 bases). The germline V and J ends were trimmed by 3 bases and 4 bases, with 15 bases remaining between them. This CDR3 contains 16 residues. In germline, CDR1 is LGHNA, CDR2 YNFKEQ.

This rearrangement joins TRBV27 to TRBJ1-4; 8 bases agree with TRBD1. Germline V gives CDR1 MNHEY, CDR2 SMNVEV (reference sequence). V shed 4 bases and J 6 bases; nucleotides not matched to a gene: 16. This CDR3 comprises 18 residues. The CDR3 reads CASSSLRNRGRSDEKLFF. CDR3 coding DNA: TGTGCCAGCAGTTCTCTCCGGAACAGGGGGAGATCGGATGAAAAACTGTTTTTT.

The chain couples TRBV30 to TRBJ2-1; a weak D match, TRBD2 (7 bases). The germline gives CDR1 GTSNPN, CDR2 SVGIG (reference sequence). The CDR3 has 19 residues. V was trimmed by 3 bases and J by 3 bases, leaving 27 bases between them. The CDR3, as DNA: TGTGCCTGGAGGGATCTGTGGGGACAAGCGGGGACCCTCTACAATGAGCAGTTCTTC. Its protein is CAWRDLWGQAGTLYNEQFF.

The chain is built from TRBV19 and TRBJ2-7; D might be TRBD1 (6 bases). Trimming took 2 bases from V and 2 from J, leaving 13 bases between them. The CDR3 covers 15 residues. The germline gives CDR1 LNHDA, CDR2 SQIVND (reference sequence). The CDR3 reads CASSIFSDRTYEQYF. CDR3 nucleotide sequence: TGTGCCAGTAGTATATTTTCGGACAGAACCTACGAGCAGTACTTC. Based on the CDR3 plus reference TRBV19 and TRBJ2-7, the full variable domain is DGGITQSPKYLFRKEGQNVTLSCEQNLNHDAMYWYRQDPGQGLRLIYYSQIVNDFQKGDIAEGYSVSREKKESFPLTVTSAQKNPTAFYLCASSIFSDRTYEQYFGPGTRLTVT.

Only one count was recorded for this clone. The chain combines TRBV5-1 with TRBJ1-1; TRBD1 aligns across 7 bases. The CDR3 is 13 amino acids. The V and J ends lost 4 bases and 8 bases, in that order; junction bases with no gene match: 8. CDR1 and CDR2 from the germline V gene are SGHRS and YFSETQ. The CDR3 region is CASSGWDSPEAFF. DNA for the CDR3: TGCGCCAGCAGCGGGTGGGACAGCCCAGAAGCTTTCTTT.

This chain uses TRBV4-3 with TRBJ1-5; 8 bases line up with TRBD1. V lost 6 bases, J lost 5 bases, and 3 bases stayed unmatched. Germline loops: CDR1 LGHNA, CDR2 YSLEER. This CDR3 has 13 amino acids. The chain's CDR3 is CASSPGQDQPQHF. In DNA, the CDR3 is TGCGCCAGCAGTCCGGGACAGGATCAGCCCCAGCATTTT.

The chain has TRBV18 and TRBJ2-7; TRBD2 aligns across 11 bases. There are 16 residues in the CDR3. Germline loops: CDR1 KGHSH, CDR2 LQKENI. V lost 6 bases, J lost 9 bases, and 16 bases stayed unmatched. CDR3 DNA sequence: TGTGCCAGCTCCCCTCAGCACGGGACTAGCGGAGGGGGGCAGTACTTC. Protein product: CASSPQHGTSGGGQYF.

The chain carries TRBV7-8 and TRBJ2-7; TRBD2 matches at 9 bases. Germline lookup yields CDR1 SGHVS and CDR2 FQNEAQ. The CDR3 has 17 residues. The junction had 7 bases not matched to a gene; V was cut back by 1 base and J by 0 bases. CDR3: CASSLVASGKSSYEQYF. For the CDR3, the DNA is TGTGCCAGCAGCTTAGTTGCTAGCGGGAAGAGCTCCTACGAGCAGTACTTC.

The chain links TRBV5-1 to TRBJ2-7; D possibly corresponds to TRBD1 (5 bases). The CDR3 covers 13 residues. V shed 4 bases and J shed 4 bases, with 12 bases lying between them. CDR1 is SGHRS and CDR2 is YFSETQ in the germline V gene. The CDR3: CASSKDTGYEQYF. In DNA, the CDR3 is TGCGCCAGCAGCAAGGACACTGGATACGAGCAGTACTTC.

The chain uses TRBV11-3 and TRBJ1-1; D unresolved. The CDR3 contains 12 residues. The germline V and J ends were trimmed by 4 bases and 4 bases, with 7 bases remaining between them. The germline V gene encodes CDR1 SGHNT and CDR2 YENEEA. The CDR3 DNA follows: TGTGCCAGCAGCTCTTCGAGCACTGAAGCTTTCTTT. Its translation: CASSSSSTEAFF.

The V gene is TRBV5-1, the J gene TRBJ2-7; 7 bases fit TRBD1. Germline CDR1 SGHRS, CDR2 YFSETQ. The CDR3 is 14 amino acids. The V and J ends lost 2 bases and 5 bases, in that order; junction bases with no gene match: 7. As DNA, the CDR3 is TGCGCCAGCAGCTTAGGGGGACAGCCTCACGAGCAGTACTTC. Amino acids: CASSLGGQPHEQYF.

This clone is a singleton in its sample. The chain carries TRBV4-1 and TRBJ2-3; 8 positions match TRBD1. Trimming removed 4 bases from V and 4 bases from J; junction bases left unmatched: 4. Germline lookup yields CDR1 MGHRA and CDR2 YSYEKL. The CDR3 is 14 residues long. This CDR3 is CASSLDRGADTQYF. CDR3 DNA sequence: TGCGCCAGCAGCCTAGACAGGGGAGCAGATACGCAGTATTTT.

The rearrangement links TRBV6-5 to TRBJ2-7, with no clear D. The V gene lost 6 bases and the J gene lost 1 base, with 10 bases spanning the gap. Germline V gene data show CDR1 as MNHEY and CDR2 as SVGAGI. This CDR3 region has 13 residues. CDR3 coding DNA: TGTGCCAGCAGCCCTAGGCCATCCTACGAGCAGTACTTC. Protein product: CASSPRPSYEQYF.

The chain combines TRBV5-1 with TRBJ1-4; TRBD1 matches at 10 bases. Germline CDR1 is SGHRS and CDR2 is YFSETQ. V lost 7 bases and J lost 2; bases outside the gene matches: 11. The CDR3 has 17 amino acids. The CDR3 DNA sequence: TGCGCCAGCCGACAGGGACAGGGGCCTTCCACTAATGAAAAACTGTTTTTT. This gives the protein CASRQGQGPSTNEKLFF.